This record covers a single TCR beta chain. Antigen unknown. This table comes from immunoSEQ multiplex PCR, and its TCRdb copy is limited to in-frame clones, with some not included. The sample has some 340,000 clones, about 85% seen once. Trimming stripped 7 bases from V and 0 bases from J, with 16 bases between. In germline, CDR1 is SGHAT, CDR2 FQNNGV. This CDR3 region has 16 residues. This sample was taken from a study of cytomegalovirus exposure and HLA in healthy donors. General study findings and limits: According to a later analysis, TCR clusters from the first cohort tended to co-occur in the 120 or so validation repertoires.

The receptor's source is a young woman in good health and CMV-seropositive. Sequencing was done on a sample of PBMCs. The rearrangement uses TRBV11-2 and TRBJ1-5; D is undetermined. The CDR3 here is CASTVRGGYSNQPQHF. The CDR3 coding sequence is TGTGCCAGCACCGTAAGAGGCGGATATAGCAATCAGCCCCAGCATTTT.